This T cell receptor (beta chain) was sequenced in a study of CD8+ T cells in alopecia areata. As to treatment: oral pan-JAK inhibitor, 5-10 mg twice daily. After isolation, RNA underwent reverse transcription to generate cDNA as the sequencing template. Generated by immunoSEQ multiplex PCR, the TCRdb table keeps only in-frame clones and is missing some. The data show 90,000 to 120,000 clones, 84% seen once. The sequence came from a human donor with alopecia areata. The sample consisted of CD8+ T cells sorted from blood, taken at week 24, from a patient treated with tofacitinib.

The CDR3 DNA reads as TGTGCCACCACGGACAGGACCTACGAGCAGTACTTC. It codes for CATTDRTYEQYF. The V and J genes are TRBV7-9 and TRBJ2-7; 7 bases agree with TRBD1. CDR1 SEHNR and CDR2 FQNEAQ come from the germline V gene (reference sequence). Germline trimming cut 10 bases from V and 2 bases from J; bases unmatched to any gene: 5. The CDR3 extends over 12 amino acids.